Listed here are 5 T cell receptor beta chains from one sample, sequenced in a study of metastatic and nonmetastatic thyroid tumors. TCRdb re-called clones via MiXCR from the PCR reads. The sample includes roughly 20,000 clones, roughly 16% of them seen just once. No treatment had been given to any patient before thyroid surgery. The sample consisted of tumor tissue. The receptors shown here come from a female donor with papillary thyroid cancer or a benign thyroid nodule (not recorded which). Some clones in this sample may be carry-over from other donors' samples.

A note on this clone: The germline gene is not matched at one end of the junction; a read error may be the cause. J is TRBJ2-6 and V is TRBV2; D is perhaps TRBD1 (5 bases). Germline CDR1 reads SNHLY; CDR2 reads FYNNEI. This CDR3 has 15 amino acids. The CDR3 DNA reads TGTGCCAGCATTTTTGACAGCTCTGGGGCCAATGTCCTGACTTTC. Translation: CASIFDSSGANVLTF.

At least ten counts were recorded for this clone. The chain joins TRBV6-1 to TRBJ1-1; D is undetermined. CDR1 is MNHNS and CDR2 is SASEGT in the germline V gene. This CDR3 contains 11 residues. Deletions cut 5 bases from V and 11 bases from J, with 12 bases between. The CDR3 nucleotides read TGTGCCAGCAGTAATAGGGCCGGGGCTTTCTTT. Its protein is CASSNRAGAFF.

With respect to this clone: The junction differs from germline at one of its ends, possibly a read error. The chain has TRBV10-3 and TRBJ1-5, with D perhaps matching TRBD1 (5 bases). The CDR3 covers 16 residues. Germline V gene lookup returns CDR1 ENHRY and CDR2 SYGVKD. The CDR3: CAISESSGNSNQPQNF. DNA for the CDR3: TGTGCCATCAGTGAGTCTTCAGGGAACAGCAATCAGCCCCAGAATTTT.

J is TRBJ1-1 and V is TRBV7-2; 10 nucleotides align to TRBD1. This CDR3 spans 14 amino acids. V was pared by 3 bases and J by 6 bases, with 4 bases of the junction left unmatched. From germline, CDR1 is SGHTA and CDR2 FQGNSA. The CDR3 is CASSLWGQGSEAFF. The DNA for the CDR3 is TGTGCCAGCAGCTTGTGGGGACAGGGGTCTGAAGCTTTCTTT. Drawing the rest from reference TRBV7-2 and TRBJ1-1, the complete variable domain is GAGVSQSPSNKVTEKGKDVELRCDPISGHTALYWYRQSLGQGLEFLIYFQGNSAPDKSGLPSDRFSAERTGGSVSTLTIQRTQQEDSAVYLCASSLWGQGSEAFFGQGTRLTVV.

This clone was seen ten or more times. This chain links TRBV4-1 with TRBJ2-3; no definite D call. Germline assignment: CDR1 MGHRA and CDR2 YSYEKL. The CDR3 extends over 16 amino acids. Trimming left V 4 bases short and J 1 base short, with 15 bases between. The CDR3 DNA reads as TGCGCCAGCAGCCGTAGACTCTGGACGGGCACAGATACGCAGTATTTT. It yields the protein CASSRRLWTGTDTQYF.